The clone carrying this T cell receptor beta chain has a single count. This sample is part of a study of blood T cell repertoires in COVID-19. Only in-frame clones appear in the TCRdb table, and some are missing; sequencing was by immunoSEQ multiplex PCR. This sample has 200,000 to 250,000 clones; roughly 85% occur once, and the top ten carry 8.5% to 9.5%. V shed 1 base and J shed 4 bases, with 13 bases lying between them. The CDR3 loop spans 15 amino acids. Germline loops: CDR1 MNHEY, CDR2 SMNVEV (reference sequence). Sequenced: PBMCs or T cells enriched from blood (not recorded which). The chain combines TRBV27 with TRBJ1-2; D perhaps matches TRBD1 (5 bases). This TCR was recovered from a woman between 50 and 59 years old with acute COVID-19. CDR3 sequence (DNA): TGTGCCAGCAGTTTATTAGGGGTCAGAGGCTATGGCTACACCTTC. This translates into CASSLLGVRGYGYTF.